The next 28 T cell receptor beta chains were all read from a single sample in a study of blood T cell repertoires in COVID-19. Produced via immunoSEQ multiplex PCR; TCRdb's table is partial and in-frame only. The data show about 61,000 clones, 85% seen once. Sequenced: peripheral blood. These receptors all stem from a man aged 70 or older with acute or convalescent COVID-19.

The rearrangement uses TRBV2 and TRBJ2-3, with TRBD2 as a possible D gene (5 bases). Trimming took 4 bases from V and 2 from J, leaving 10 bases between them. CDR1 SNHLY and CDR2 FYNNEI come from the germline V gene. The CDR3 has 14 amino acids. DNA for the CDR3: TGTGCCAGCAGTGGACCGGGGTTCACAGATACGCAGTATTTT. Translating it yields CASSGPGFTDTQYF.

This rearrangement joins TRBV9 to TRBJ2-1; TRBD2 aligns across 10 bases. CDR1 and CDR2 from the germline V gene are SGDLS and YYNGEE. The CDR3 covers 14 residues. The trim removed 3 bases at V and 8 bases at J, leaving 5 bases unmatched. The DNA for the CDR3 is TGTGCCAGCAGCGATAGCGGGGGGACAGATGAGCAGTTCTTC. Protein product: CASSDSGGTDEQFF.

V gene TRBV4-1 combines with J gene TRBJ2-3, with 9 bases aligning to TRBD2. CDR1 and CDR2 (germline): MGHRA, YSYEKL. This CDR3 contains 16 residues. The V and J ends lost 1 base and 5 bases, in that order; junction bases with no gene match: 7. As DNA, the CDR3 is TGCGCCAGCAGCCAAGGGGCGGGGGGGCGTGGAGATACGCAGTATTTT. Protein: CASSQGAGGRGDTQYF.

Note on this clone: One junction end disagrees with the germline gene, perhaps due to a read error. The chain employs TRBV7-7 and TRBJ2-2; TRBD2 matches at 7 bases. The CDR3 is 15 residues long. Per the germline V gene, CDR1 is SSHAT and CDR2 is FNYEAQ (reference sequence). The CDR3 DNA follows: TGTGCTAGCAGCTTGTCGGGGGGGAACACCGGGGAGCTGTTTTTT. Its translation is CASSLSGGNTGELFF.

The chain recombines TRBV5-1 with TRBJ2-7, with 7 bases aligning to TRBD1. The CDR3 is 15 residues long. Germline V gene lookup returns CDR1 SGHRS and CDR2 YFSETQ. Trimming at V came to 1 base and at J to 0 bases, leaving 4 bases not matched to a gene. This CDR3 is CASSLIQGHSYEQYF. The CDR3, as DNA: TGCGCCAGCAGCTTGATACAGGGGCACTCCTACGAGCAGTACTTC. Complete variable domain (other parts from reference TRBV5-1 and TRBJ2-7): KAGVTQTPRYLIKTRGQQVTLSCSPISGHRSVSWYQQTPGQGLQFLFEYFSETQRNKGNFPGRFSGRQFSNSRSEMNVSTLELGDSALYLCASSLIQGHSYEQYFGPGTRLTVT.

CDR3 DNA sequence: TGCGCCAGCAGCCAAGATGACAAAGGGGTGACAGATACGCAGTATTTT. Translating it yields CASSQDDKGVTDTQYF. The chain recombines TRBV4-1 with TRBJ2-3, with D possibly being TRBD1 (5 bases). Per germline, CDR1 MGHRA and CDR2 YSYEKL. Between the trimmed V and J ends, which lost 0 bases and 3 bases, there was a span of 13 bases. The CDR3 is 16 residues long.

The chain recombines TRBV6-5 with TRBJ2-3; 9 positions match TRBD2. Germline assignment: CDR1 MNHEY and CDR2 SVGAGI. This CDR3 is 15 amino acids long. V lost 0 bases, J lost 3 bases, and 1 base stayed unmatched. The CDR3 nucleotides read TGTGCCAGCAGTTACTCAGCGGGGGGTACAGATACGCAGTATTTT. The encoded protein is CASSYSAGGTDTQYF.

The chain couples TRBV4-2 to TRBJ1-1; the D gene is possibly TRBD1 (6 bases). V dropped 4 bases and J dropped 0 bases, with 12 bases sitting between them. The germline CDR1 and CDR2 sequences are LGHNA and YNFKEQ. The CDR3 has 15 amino acids. The CDR3 nucleotides are TGTGCCAGCAGCCTCGGACAGAAGTTGAACACTGAAGCTTTCTTT. Protein: CASSLGQKLNTEAFF.

This chain connects TRBV5-1 to TRBJ2-5; 9 positions agree with TRBD1. The junction had 3 bases not matched to a gene; V was cut back by 3 bases and J by 0 bases. Germline assignment: CDR1 SGHRS and CDR2 YFSETQ. This CDR3 has 15 amino acids. The CDR3 spells CASSSGQGNQETQYF. The CDR3 bases are TGCGCCAGCAGCTCCGGACAGGGGAACCAAGAGACCCAGTACTTC.

The chain couples TRBV6-6 to TRBJ2-3, with TRBD1 matching 7 bases. The CDR3 is made up of 14 amino acids. With V trimmed by 8 bases and J by 1 base, 6 bases remained unmatched. Germline CDR1 and CDR2: MNHNY and SVGAGI (reference sequence). CDR3 bases: TGTGCCAGCGAGGGGGCGGTGGGCACAGATACGCAGTATTTT. It specifies CASEGAVGTDTQYF.

The chain couples TRBV19 to TRBJ2-7, with 7 bases aligning to TRBD1. This CDR3 contains 15 residues. The J segment lost 2 bases and the V segment lost 1 base, leaving 5 bases of the junction unmatched. Germline CDR1 LNHDA, CDR2 SQIVND (reference sequence). Here the CDR3 reads CASSIVGQPTYEQYF. The CDR3 DNA follows: TGTGCCAGTAGTATAGTGGGACAGCCGACCTACGAGCAGTACTTC. Full variable domain (rest looked up from reference TRBV19 and TRBJ2-7): DGGITQSPKYLFRKEGQNVTLSCEQNLNHDAMYWYRQDPGQGLRLIYYSQIVNDFQKGDIAEGYSVSREKKESFPLTVTSAQKNPTAFYLCASSIVGQPTYEQYFGPGTRLTVT.

This chain joins TRBV12-3 or TRBV12-4 and TRBJ1-2; a weak D match, TRBD1 (5 bases). This CDR3 is 13 amino acids long. Trimming took 8 bases from V and 5 from J, leaving 15 bases between them. The CDR3 reads CASPPVGVYGYTF. The CDR3 coding sequence is TGTGCCAGCCCCCCCGTAGGGGTGTATGGCTACACCTTC.

The rearrangement uses TRBV7-3 and TRBJ2-3, with D maybe TRBD2 (6 bases). The V end lost 5 bases, the J end lost 2 bases, and 11 bases lay between the germline ends. Germline CDR1 SGHTA, CDR2 FQGTGA. This CDR3 comprises 14 residues. The CDR3 reads CASSGDSATDTQYF. CDR3 DNA sequence: TGTGCCAGCAGCGGGGACTCCGCCACAGATACGCAGTATTTT.

This chain connects TRBV18 to TRBJ1-5; 7 nucleotides match TRBD1. Germline V gene data show CDR1 as KGHSH and CDR2 as LQKENI. The CDR3 covers 14 residues. The J segment lost 5 bases and the V segment lost 3 bases, leaving 4 bases of the junction unmatched. The CDR3 loop reads CASSPNRGDQPQHF. CDR3 in DNA: TGTGCCAGCTCACCTAACAGGGGTGATCAGCCCCAGCATTTT.

V is TRBV29-1 and J is TRBJ2-3, with a tentative D call TRBD2 (5 bases). Germline loops: CDR1 SQVTM, CDR2 ANQGSEA. The V and J ends lost 6 bases and 5 bases respectively, with 12 bases between them. The length of the CDR3 is 12 residues. CDR3 sequence reads: CSVVGLGDTQYF. The CDR3 nucleotides read TGCAGCGTGGTAGGACTGGGAGATACGCAGTATTTT.

This rearrangement joins TRBV29-1 to TRBJ1-1; D is undetermined. Germline V gene data show CDR1 as SQVTM and CDR2 as ANQGSEA. Trimming removed 1 base at V and 2 bases at J, with 11 bases between. This CDR3 comprises 14 residues. The CDR3: CSVEVTSANTEAFF. The CDR3 DNA follows: TGCAGCGTTGAAGTGACTAGCGCCAACACTGAAGCTTTCTTT.

This clone was counted between two and nine times. The genes are TRBV2 and TRBJ2-2; no definite D call. The CDR3 has 14 residues. The V end lost 8 bases, the J end lost 0 bases, and 10 bases lay between the germline ends. In germline, CDR1 is SNHLY, CDR2 FYNNEI. CDR3: CASVIRPNTGELFF. CDR3 DNA sequence: TGTGCCAGCGTGATCAGGCCGAACACCGGGGAGCTGTTTTTT.

The chain combines TRBV6-1 with TRBJ1-5; 9 nucleotides agree with TRBD1. This CDR3 is 16 amino acids long. Germline lookup yields CDR1 MNHNS and CDR2 SASEGT. Losses at the gene ends were 3 bases for V and 6 bases for J; bases not matched to a gene: 9. The CDR3 here is CASSEFGQGMSQPQHF. CDR3 sequence (DNA): TGTGCCAGCAGTGAGTTCGGACAGGGGATGAGTCAGCCCCAGCATTTT.

The chain couples TRBV5-1 to TRBJ2-5; 12 bases map to TRBD2. Germline CDR1 is SGHRS and CDR2 is YFSETQ. This CDR3 contains 17 residues. Losses at the gene ends were 7 bases for V and 3 bases for J; bases not matched to a gene: 13. Here the CDR3 reads CASAENPRLAGEETQYF. CDR3 in DNA: TGCGCCAGCGCTGAAAATCCGAGACTAGCGGGGGAAGAGACCCAGTACTTC.

The table lists this clone with a few counts. The chain combines TRBV5-1 with TRBJ2-7, with D unclear. The germline V gene encodes CDR1 SGHRS and CDR2 YFSETQ. The V gene lost 1 base and the J gene lost 4 bases, with 12 bases spanning the gap. The CDR3 covers 14 residues. CDR3: CASSLRANEYEQYF. The DNA of the CDR3 is TGCGCCAGCAGCTTGCGAGCAAACGAATACGAGCAGTACTTC.

The rearrangement uses TRBV7-2 and TRBJ1-4, with D maybe TRBD1 (5 bases). The CDR3 runs 14 residues. Germline V CDR1 and CDR2: SGHTA, FQGNSA. V lost 1 base and J 2 bases, leaving 5 bases between the germline ends. Here the CDR3 reads CASSLGQTNEKLFF. CDR3 DNA sequence: TGTGCCAGCAGCTTAGGACAGACTAATGAAAAACTGTTTTTT.

This chain connects TRBV12-3 or TRBV12-4 to TRBJ1-2; 7 bases are a match to TRBD1. J lost 8 bases, V lost 5 bases, and 8 bases had no gene match. The CDR3 totals 13 residues. The CDR3 spells CASSHGTDLGYTF. CDR3 DNA sequence: TGTGCCAGCAGTCACGGGACAGATCTAGGCTACACCTTC.

The chain employs TRBV5-1 and TRBJ2-1; 7 nucleotides align to TRBD2. Per germline, CDR1 SGHRS and CDR2 YFSETQ. After removal of 4 bases from V and 7 bases from J, the junction contained 11 bases not matched to a gene. The CDR3 length is 15 residues. CDR3 in DNA: TGCGCCAGCAGCGGGACTACTACAGCTGAAAATGAGCAGTTCTTC. Translation gives CASSGTTTAENEQFF.

The genes are TRBV6-5 and TRBJ2-5; D not resolved. V lost 2 bases and J 3 bases, leaving 16 bases between the germline ends. Germline V gives CDR1 MNHEY, CDR2 SVGAGI. The length of the CDR3 is 16 residues. CDR3 DNA: TGTGCCAGCAGTTACACCGCCGGCACAGATAAAGAGACCCAGTACTTC. It codes for CASSYTAGTDKETQYF.

This clone was counted once. This sequence joins TRBV4-2 and TRBJ2-3; D not certain. This CDR3 comprises 14 residues. Germline V CDR1 and CDR2: LGHNA, YNFKEQ. Trimming removed 6 bases from V and 2 bases from J, with 12 bases in between. The CDR3 protein is CASSLGMSTDTQYF. Here the CDR3 DNA reads TGTGCCAGCAGTCTGGGCATGTCCACAGATACGCAGTATTTT.

This rearrangement joins TRBV6-1 to TRBJ1-2; D remains unclear. Germline V gene sequence: CDR1 MNHNS, CDR2 SASEGT. The CDR3 extends over 14 amino acids. Trimming left V 0 bases short and J 8 bases short, with 13 bases between. CDR3: CASSEAIGYSGYTF. DNA of the CDR3: TGTGCCAGCAGTGAAGCGATCGGGTACTCGGGCTACACCTTC.

This clone was seen once. The rearrangement joins TRBV19 to TRBJ2-1; 7 bases agree with TRBD1. Germline assignment: CDR1 LNHDA and CDR2 SQIVND (reference sequence). This CDR3 is 15 amino acids long. Unmatched junction bases numbered 10, after V lost 3 bases and J lost 8 bases. The CDR3 protein is CASSIFRGKGDEQFF. In nucleotides, the CDR3 is TGTGCCAGTAGTATTTTCAGGGGGAAGGGCGATGAGCAGTTCTTC.

J is TRBJ2-1 and V is TRBV15; 8 bases are a match to TRBD1. The CDR3 length is 16 residues. Looked up from germline, CDR1 is LNHNV and CDR2 is YYDKDF (reference sequence). The trim removed 2 bases at V and 5 bases at J, leaving 8 bases unmatched. The CDR3 sequence: CATSRQRQGSHNEQFF. The DNA for the CDR3 is TGTGCCACCAGCAGACAAAGACAGGGGTCGCACAATGAGCAGTTCTTC.